This T cell receptor (beta chain) originates from a study of CD8+CD57+ T cells in acquired aplastic anemia. Overall study context: Mean DNA quantity obtained from sorted CD4+ and CD8+ cells was about 3 ug. The study, taken as a whole, reports: Both patients and controls carried the same twenty-nine CD8+ CDR3 sequences.

Genomic DNA was employed as the template in profiling TCR beta VDJ and CDR3. One entry per CDR3 protein, called by TCRdb with MiXCR from the reads. The sample includes 310,000 or so distinct CDR3 sequences, under 65% of them seen just once. This CDR3 has 15 residues. Germline CDR1 SGHTA, CDR2 FQGNSA. V shed 5 bases and J 1 base; nucleotides not matched to a gene: 6. In the case of this clonotype: Antigen unknown.

Patients selected for sequencing had displayed CD8+CD57+ cell expansion by flow cytometry. The chain is built from TRBV7-2 and TRBJ1-1, with 8 bases matching TRBD1. Sample: sorted CD4+, CD8+, or CD8+CD57+ T cells (not recorded which) from PBMCs. This receptor was identified in a human donor with aplastic anemia. The CDR3 loop is CASSPGQGKNTEAFF. Written as DNA, the CDR3 is TGTGCCAGCAGCCCTGGACAGGGTAAGAACACTGAAGCTTTCTTT.